Each of the 3 T cell receptor beta chains below was sequenced from the same sample in a study of CXCR3-negative and CXCR3-positive naive CD8 T cells. Whole-study findings and limits: In CXCR3-positive naive cells, the TRB CDR3s were more hydrophobic than in CXCR3-negative naive cells.

The libraries of TRB cDNA were constructed through 5' RACE using UMI labels. No DNA is given; TCRdb re-called the 5' RACE reads and lists each CDR3 protein once. The sample spans 5,500 to 6,000 distinct CDR3 sequences; the ten largest clones claim 2% to 2.5%. Their specific antigens are unknown. The sample comprised naive CXCR3+ CD8+ T cells from blood. Noted subset: CD45RO-CCR7+CD27+CD95- naive CD8+ T cells expressing CXCR3 (TNR3+). The source of these receptors is a human donor in good health. Some clones in this sample may be carry-over from other donors' samples.

The chain couples TRBV12-3 or TRBV12-4 to TRBJ2-1; TCRdb indicates TRBD2, and absent DNA this call remains unverified. This CDR3 region has 12 residues. CDR3 in amino acids: CASSFSPDLYFF.

V and J are TRBV2 and TRBJ2-2; lacking DNA, the TRBD2 call made by TCRdb goes unchecked. Germline values: CDR1 SNHLY, CDR2 FYNNEI. The CDR3 extends over 18 amino acids. The CDR3 reads CASRTPPLEGTNTGELFF.

According to its frequency, this clonotype is medium-sized. J is TRBJ2-7 and V is TRBV13; the TCRdb D gene call, TRBD1, has no DNA to confirm it. Germline V gene lookup returns CDR1 PRHDT and CDR2 FYEKMQ (reference sequence). This CDR3 has 15 residues. CDR3 in amino acids: CASSSSSHGQPEQYF.